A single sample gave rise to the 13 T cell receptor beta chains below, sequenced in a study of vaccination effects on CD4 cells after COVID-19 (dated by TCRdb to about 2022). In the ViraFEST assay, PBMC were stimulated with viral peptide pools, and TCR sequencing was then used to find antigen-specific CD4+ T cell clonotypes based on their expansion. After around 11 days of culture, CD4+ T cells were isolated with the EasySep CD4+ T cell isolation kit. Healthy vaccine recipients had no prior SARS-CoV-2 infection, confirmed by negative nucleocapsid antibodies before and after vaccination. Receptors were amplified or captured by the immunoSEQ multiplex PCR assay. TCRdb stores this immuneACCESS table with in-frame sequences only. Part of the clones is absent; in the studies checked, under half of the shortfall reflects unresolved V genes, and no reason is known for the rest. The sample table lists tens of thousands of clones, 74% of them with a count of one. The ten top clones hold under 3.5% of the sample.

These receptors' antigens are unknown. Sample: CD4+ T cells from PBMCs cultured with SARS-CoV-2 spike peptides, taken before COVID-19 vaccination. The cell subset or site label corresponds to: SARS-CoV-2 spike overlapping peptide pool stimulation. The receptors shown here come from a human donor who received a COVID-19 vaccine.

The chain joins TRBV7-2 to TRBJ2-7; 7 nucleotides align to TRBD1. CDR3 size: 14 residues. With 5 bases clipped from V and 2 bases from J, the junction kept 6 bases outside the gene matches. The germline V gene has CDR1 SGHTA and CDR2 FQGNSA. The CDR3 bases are TGTGCCAGCAGCCCGCGACAGGGTCCCTACGAGCAGTACTTC. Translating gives CASSPRQGPYEQYF.

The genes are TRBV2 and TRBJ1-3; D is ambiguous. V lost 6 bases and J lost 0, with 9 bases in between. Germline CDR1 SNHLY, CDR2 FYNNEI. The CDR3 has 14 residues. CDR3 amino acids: CASRSGSSGNTIYF. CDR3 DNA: TGTGCCAGCAGGTCAGGCAGCTCTGGAAACACCATATATTTT.

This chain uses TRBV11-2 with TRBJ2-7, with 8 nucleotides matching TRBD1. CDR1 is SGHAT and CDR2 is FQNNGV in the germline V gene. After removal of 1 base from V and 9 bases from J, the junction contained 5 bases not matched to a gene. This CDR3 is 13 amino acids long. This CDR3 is CASSLAQGARQYF. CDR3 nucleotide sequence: TGTGCCAGCAGCTTAGCTCAGGGGGCGAGGCAGTACTTC.

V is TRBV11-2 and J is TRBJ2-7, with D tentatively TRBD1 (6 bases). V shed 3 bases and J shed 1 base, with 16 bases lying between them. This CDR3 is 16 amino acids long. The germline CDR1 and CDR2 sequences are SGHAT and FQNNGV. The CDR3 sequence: CASSFPLQGRSYEQYF. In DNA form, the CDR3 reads TGTGCCAGCAGCTTTCCTTTGCAGGGGAGATCCTACGAGCAGTACTTC.

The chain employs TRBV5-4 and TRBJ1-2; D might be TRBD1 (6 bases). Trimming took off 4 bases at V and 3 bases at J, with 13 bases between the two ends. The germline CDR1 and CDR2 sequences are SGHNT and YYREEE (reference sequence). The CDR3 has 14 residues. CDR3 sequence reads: CASSPRQADYGYTF. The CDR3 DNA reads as TGTGCCAGCAGCCCCCGACAGGCCGACTATGGCTACACCTTC.

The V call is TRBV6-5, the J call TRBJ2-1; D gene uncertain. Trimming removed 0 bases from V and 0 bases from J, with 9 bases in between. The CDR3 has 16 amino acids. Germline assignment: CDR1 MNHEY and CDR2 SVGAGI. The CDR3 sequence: CASSYSGLSSYNEQFF. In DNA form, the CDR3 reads TGTGCCAGCAGTTACTCCGGCCTGAGCTCCTACAATGAGCAGTTCTTC.

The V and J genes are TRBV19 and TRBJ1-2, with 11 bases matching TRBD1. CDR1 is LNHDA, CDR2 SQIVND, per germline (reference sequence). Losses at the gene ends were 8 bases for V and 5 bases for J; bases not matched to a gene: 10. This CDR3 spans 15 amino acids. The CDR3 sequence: CASSPLRDRGYGYTF. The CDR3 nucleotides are TGTGCCAGTTCGCCCCTCCGGGACAGGGGGTATGGCTACACCTTC.

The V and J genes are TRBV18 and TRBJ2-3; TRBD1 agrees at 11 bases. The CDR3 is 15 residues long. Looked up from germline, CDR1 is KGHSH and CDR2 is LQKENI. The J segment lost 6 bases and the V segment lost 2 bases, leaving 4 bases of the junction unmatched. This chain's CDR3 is CASSPGQGATDTQYF. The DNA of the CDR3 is TGTGCCAGCTCACCAGGACAGGGGGCAACCGATACGCAGTATTTT. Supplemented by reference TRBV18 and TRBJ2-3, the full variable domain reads NAGVMQNPRHLVRRRGQEARLRCSPMKGHSHVYWYRQLPEEGLKFMVYLQKENIIDESGMPKERFSAEFPKEGPSILRIQQVVRGDSAAYFCASSPGQGATDTQYFGPGTRLTVL.

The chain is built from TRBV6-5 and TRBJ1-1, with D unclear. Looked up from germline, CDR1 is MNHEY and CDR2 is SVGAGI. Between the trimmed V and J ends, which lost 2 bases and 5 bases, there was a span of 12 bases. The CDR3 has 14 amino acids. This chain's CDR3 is CASSYRVGLTEAFF. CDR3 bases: TGTGCCAGCAGTTACAGGGTTGGGTTAACTGAAGCTTTCTTT.

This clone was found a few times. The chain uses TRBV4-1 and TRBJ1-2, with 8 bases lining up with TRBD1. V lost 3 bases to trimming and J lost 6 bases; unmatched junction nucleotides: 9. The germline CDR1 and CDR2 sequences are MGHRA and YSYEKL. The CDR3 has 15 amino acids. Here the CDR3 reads CASSQVGQASNGYTF. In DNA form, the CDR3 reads TGCGCCAGCAGCCAGGTGGGACAGGCCTCCAATGGCTACACCTTC.

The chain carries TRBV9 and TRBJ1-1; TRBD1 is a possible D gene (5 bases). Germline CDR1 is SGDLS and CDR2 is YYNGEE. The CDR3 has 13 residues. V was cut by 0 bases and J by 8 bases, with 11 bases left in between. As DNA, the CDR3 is TGTGCCAGCAGCGTAGCTGGGGACCCCGAAGCTTTCTTT. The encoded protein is CASSVAGDPEAFF.

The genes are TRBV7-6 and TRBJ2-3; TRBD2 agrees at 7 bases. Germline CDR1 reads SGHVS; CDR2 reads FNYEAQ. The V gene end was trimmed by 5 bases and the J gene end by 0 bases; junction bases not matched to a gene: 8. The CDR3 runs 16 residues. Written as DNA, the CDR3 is TGTGCCAGCAGCCCGGGTGGTAGCGGGAGCACAGATACGCAGTATTTT. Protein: CASSPGGSGSTDTQYF.

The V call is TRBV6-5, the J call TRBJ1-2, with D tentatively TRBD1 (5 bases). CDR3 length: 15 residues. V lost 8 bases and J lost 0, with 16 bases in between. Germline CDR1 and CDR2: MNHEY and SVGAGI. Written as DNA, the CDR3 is TGTGCCAGCCGCTCGCAGGGAATAGCTAACTATGGCTACACCTTC. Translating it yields CASRSQGIANYGYTF.